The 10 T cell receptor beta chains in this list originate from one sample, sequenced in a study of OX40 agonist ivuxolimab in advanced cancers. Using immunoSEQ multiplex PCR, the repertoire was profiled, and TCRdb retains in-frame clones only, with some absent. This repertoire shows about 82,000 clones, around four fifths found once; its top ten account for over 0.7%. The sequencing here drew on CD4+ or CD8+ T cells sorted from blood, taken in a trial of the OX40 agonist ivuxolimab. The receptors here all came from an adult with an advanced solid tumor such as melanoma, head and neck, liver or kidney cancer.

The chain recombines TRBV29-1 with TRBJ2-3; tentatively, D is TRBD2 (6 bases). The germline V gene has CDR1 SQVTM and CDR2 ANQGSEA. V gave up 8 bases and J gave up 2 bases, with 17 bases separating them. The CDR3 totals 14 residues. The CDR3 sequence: CSLVGLGNTDTQYF. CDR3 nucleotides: TGCAGCCTCGTGGGACTGGGAAACACAGATACGCAGTATTTT.

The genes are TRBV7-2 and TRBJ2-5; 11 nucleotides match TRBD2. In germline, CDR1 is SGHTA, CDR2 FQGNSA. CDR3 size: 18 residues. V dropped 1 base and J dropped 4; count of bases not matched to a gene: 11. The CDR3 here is CASSLVWFSGGATETQYF. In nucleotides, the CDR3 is TGTGCCAGCAGCTTAGTGTGGTTTAGCGGGGGGGCCACAGAGACCCAGTACTTC.

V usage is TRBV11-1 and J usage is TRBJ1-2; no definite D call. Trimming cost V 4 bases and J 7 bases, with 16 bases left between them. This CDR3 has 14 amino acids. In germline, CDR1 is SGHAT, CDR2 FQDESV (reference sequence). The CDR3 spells CASSWAVEDAGYTF. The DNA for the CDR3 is TGTGCCAGCAGCTGGGCAGTGGAAGATGCTGGCTACACCTTC.

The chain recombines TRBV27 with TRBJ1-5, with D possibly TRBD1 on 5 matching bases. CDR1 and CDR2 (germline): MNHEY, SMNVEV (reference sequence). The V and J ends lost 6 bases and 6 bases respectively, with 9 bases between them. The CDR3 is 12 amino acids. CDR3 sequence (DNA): TGTGCCAGCAGGGGGGGTCCTCAGCCCCAGCATTTT. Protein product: CASRGGPQPQHF.

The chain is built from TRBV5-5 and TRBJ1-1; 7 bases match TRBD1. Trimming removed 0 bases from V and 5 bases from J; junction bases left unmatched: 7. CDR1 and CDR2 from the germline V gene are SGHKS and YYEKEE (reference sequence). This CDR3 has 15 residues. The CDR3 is CASSLVRQGRTEAFF. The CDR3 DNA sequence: TGTGCCAGCAGCTTGGTCCGACAGGGCAGAACTGAAGCTTTCTTT.

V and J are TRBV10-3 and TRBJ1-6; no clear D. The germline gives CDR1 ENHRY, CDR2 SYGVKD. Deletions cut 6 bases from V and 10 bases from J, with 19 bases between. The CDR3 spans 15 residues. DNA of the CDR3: TGTGCCATCAGAGGAGAACTAGGCGTAGGGTCACCCCTCCACTTT. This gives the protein CAIRGELGVGSPLHF.

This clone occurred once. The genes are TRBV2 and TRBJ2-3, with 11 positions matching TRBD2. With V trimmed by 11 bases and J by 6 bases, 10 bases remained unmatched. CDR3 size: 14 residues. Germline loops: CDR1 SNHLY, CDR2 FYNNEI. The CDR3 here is CACTSGGFKDTQYF. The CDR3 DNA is TGTGCCTGCACTAGCGGGGGCTTCAAGGATACGCAGTATTTT.

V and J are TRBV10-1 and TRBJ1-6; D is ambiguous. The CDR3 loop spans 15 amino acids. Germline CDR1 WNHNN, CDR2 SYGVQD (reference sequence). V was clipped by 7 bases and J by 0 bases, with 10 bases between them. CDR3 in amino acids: CASTKDLSYNSPLHF. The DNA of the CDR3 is TGCGCCAGCACCAAGGACCTCTCCTATAATTCACCCCTCCACTTT.

CDR3: CASRREGGIGDTQYF. The DNA of the CDR3 is TGTGCCAGCAGGAGGGAGGGGGGTATTGGAGATACGCAGTATTTT. The chain carries TRBV2 and TRBJ2-3; possibly TRBD2 for D (7 bases). Between the trimmed V and J ends, which lost 6 bases and 5 bases, there was a span of 18 bases. CDR3 size: 15 residues. Per the germline V gene, CDR1 is SNHLY and CDR2 is FYNNEI.

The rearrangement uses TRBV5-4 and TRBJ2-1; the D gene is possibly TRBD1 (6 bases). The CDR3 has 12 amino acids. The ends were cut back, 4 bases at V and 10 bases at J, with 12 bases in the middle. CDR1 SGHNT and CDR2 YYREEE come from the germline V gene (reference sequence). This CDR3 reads CASSPQGGEQFF. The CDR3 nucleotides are TGTGCCAGCAGCCCACAGGGCGGAGAGCAGTTCTTC.